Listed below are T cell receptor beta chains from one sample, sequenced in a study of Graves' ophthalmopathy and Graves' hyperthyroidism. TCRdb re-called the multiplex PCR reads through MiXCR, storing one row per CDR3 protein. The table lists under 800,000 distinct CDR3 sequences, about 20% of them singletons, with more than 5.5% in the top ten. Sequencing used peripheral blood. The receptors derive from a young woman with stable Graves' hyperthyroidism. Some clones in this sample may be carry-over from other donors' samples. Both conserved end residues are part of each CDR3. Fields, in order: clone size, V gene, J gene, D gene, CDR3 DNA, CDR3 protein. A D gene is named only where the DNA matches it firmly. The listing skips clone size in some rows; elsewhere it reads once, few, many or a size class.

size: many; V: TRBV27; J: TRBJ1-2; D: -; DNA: TGTGCCAGCACCCCTTTGGGCTTAAAAAGCTATGGCTACACCTTC; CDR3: CASTPLGLKSYGYTF
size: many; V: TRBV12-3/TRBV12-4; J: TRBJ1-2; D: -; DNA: TGTGCCAGCAGTTTAATAGGTGTCACTAACTATGGCTACACCTTC; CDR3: CASSLIGVTNYGYTF
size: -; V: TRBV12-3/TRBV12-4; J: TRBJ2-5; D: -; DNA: TGTGCCAGCAGTTTGTCAGACCAGAAAACCCAGTACTTC; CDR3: CASSLSDQKTQYF
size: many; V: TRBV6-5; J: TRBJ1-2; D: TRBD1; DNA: TGTGCCAGCAGTTATACCGGGACAGGGGCCAACTATGGCTACACCTTC; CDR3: CASSYTGTGANYGYTF
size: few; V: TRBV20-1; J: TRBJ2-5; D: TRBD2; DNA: TGCAGTGCTAGTCCCCGTAGCGGGAGGGCCGAAGAGACCCAGTACTTC; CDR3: CSASPRSGRAEETQYF
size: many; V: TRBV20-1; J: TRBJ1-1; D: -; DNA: TGCAGTGCAAGCGGGGCCTCTTGGGGCACTGAAGCTTTCTTT; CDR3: CSASGASWGTEAFF
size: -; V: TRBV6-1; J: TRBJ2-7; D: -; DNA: TGTGCCAGCAAGGGTTGGGATCGGACCGTGGCCGAGCAGTACTTC; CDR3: CASKGWDRTVAEQYF
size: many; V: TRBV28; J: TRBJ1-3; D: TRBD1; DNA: TGTGCCAGCAGGCTACTGACAGGGGAACACTCTGGAAACACCATATATTTT; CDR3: CASRLLTGEHSGNTIYF
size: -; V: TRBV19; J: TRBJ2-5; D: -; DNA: TGTGCCAGTAGTATAATGACATCGGAGACCCAGTACTTC; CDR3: CASSIMTSETQYF
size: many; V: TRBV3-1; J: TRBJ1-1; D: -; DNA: TGTGCCAGCAGCCCGGGTGGAGGGGAAGCTTTCTTT; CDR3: CASSPGGGEAFF
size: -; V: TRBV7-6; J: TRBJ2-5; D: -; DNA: TGTGCCAGCAGCTCCTCCCGGGCTTTAGAGACCAAGTACTTC; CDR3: CASSSSRALETKYF
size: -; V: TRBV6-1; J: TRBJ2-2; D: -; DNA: TGTGCCAGCAGTGGCCGGGCGGACACCGGGGAGCTGTTTTTT; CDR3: CASSGRADTGELFF
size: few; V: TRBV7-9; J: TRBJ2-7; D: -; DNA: TGTGCCAGCAGCTCCAGGGAGCGATCCTACGAGCAGTACTTC; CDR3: CASSSRERSYEQYF
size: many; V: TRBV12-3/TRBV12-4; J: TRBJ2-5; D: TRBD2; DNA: TGTGCCAGCAGTTTAGGGCCTAGCGGGGGGCAAGAGACCCAGTACTTC; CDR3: CASSLGPSGGQETQYF
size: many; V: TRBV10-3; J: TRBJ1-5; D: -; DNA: TGTGCCATCAGCAGGGAGATCAATCAGCCCCAGCATTTT; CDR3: CAISREINQPQHF
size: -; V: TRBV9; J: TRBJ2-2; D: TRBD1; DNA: TGTGCCAGCAGCTCGAAGGGACAGGGAAGTAGCACCGGGGAGCCGTTTTTT; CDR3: CASSSKGQGSSTGEPFF
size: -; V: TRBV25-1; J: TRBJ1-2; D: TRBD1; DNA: TGTGCTAGCAGTGAATACGGATTCGGGACAGGGAGGGAAAATGGCTACAGCTTC; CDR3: CASSEYGFGTGRENGYSF
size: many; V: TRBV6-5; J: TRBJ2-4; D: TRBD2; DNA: TGTGCCAGCAGTTCCTCTTCTAGCGGGGGGTTGAAAAACATTCAGTACTTC; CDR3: CASSSSSSGGLKNIQYF
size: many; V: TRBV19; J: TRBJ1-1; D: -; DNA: TGTGCCAGTACTGACAGGACGCGCACTGAAGCTTTCTTT; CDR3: CASTDRTRTEAFF
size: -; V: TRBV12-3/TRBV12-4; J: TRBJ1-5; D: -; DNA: TGTGCCAGCAGGACTACAGGCAACTCGGGGCCCCAGCATTTT; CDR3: CASRTTGNSGPQHF
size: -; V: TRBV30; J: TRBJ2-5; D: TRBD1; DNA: TGTGCCTGGAGTCAAAGCCCGTGGGGGACAGGGGGTATGCAGACCCAGTACTTC; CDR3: CAWSQSPWGTGGMQTQYF
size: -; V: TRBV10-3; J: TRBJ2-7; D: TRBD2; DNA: TGTGCCATCAGCGCTGGACTAGCGGGCGAGCAGTACTTC; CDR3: CAISAGLAGEQYF
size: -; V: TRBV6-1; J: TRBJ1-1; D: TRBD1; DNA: TGTGCCAGCAGCCGGGACAGGCTGAGGACTGAAGCTTTCTTT; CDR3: CASSRDRLRTEAFF
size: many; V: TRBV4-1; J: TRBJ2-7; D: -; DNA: TGCGCCAGCAGCCCATCCGGGCAGGGGTACGAGCAGTACTTC; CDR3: CASSPSGQGYEQYF
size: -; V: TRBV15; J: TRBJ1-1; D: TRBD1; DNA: TGTGCCACCAGCAGAGAATCGACAGGGGGGACCACTGAAGCTTTCTTT; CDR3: CATSRESTGGTTEAFF
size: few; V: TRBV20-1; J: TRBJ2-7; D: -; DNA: TGCAGTGCTAGAGACCGGTTAGCGGCGGATCCCTACGAGCAGTACTTC; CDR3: CSARDRLAADPYEQYF
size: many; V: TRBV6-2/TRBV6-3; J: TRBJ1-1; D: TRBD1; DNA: TGTGCCAGCAGTTACAACAGGGGAGGGACTGAAGCTTTCTTT; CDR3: CASSYNRGGTEAFF
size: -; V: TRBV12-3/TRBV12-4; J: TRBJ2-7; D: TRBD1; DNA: TGTGCCAGCAAGCAGGGGGCGCGTTACAACGAGCAGTACTTC; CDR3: CASKQGARYNEQYF
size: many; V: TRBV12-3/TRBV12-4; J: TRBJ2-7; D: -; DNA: TGTGCCAGCACCACAGAAGGGGTCCAGTACGAGCAGTACTTC; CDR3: CASTTEGVQYEQYF
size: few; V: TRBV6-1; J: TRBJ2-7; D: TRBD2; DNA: TGTGCCAGCAGATCCTTGGCGGGGGGGGACTACGAGCAGTACTTC; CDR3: CASRSLAGGDYEQYF
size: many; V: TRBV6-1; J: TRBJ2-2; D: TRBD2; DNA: TGTGCCAGCAGTGAATTCACAGCGGGAGATAGGACCGGGGAGCTGTTTTTT; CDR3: CASSEFTAGDRTGELFF
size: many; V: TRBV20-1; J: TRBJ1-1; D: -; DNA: TGCAGTGCTAGGCGGGACGTGAACACTGAAGCTTTCTTT; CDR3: CSARRDVNTEAFF
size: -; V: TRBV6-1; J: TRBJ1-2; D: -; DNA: TGTGCCAGCAGCAGTAATCGGGGGAACTGTGGCTACACCTTC; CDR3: CASSSNRGNCGYTF
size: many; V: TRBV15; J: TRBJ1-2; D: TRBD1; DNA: TGTGCCACCAGCAGAGATAGGCCGGCAGGGGGTAACTATGGCTACACCTTC; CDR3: CATSRDRPAGGNYGYTF
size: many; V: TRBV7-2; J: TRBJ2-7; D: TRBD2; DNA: TGTGCCAGCAGCCCCATAGCGGGAGGGCCTTACGAGCAGTACTTC; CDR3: CASSPIAGGPYEQYF
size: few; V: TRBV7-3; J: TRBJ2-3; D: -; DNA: TGTGCCAGCAGCTCCGGACAGCCCACAGATACGCAGTATTTT; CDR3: CASSSGQPTDTQYF
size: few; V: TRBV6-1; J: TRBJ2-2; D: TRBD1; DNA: TGTGCCAGCAAGGGGCGGGGCAGGGGGCGCGGGGAGCTGTTTTTT; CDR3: CASKGRGRGRGELFF
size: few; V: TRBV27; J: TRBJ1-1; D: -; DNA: TGTGCCAGCAGAATTCTCGTCGGGAACACTGAAGCTTTCTTT; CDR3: CASRILVGNTEAFF
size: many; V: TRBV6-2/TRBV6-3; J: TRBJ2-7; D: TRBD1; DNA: TGTGCCAGCATACAGATACCGGGACAGAACTTCTACGAGCAGTACTTC; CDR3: CASIQIPGQNFYEQYF
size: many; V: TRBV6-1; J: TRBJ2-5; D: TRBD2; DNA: TGTGCCAGCATTCGGGGGGGCGGGGAGACCCAGTACTTC; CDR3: CASIRGGGETQYF
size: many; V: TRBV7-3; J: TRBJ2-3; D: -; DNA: TGTGCCAGCAGCTTACTAGGGAACACAGATACGCAGTATTTT; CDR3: CASSLLGNTDTQYF
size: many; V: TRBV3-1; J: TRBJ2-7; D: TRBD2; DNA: TGTGCCAGCAGCCAACCAAGGACTAGCGGGAGGGCCTACGAGCAGTACTTC; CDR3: CASSQPRTSGRAYEQYF
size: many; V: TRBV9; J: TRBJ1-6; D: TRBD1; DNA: TGTGCCAGCAGCGACGGGACAGCCAATAATTCACCCCTCCACTTT; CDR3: CASSDGTANNSPLHF
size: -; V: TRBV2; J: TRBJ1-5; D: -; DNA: TGTGCCAGCAGTACAAGGACTGACGCATCGGCCCAGCATTTT; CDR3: CASSTRTDASAQHF
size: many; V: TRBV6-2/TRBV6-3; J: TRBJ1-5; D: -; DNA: TGTGCCAGCTCTAATCGATGGAGGGACGATCAGCCCCAGCATTTT; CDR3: CASSNRWRDDQPQHF
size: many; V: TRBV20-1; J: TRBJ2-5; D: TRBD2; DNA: TGCAGTGCTAGAGTGTGGACTAGCGTACTCCAAGAGACCCAGTACTTC; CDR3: CSARVWTSVLQETQYF